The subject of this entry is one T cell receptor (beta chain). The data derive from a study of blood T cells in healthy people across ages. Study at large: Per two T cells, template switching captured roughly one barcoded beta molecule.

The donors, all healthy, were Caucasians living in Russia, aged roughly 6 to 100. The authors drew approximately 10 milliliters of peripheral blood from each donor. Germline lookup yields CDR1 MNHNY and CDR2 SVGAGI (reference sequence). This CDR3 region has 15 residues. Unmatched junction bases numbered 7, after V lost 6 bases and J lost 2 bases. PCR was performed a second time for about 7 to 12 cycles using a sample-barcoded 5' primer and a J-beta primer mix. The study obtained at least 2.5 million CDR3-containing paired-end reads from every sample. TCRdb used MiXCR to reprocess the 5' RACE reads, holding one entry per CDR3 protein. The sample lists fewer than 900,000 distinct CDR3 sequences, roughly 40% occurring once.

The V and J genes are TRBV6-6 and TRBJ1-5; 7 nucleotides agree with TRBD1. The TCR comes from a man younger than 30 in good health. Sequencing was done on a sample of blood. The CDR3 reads CASRATGMGNQPQHF. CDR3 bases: TGTGCCAGCAGAGCGACAGGGATGGGCAATCAGCCCCAGCATTTT.